Sequencing of this T cell receptor (beta chain) was carried out in a study of T cells in Graves' hyperthyroidism and ophthalmopathy. Study conclusions and caveats: Onset of ophthalmopathy came a median 6.5 months after the model predicted it.

The V gene's germline CDR1 is SGHVS and CDR2 FQNEAQ. This CDR3 has 15 amino acids. Germline trimming cut 3 bases from V and 7 bases from J; bases unmatched to any gene: 4. The source material, RNA transcripts, was used to amplify TCR beta CDR3 regions. The HTBI set primed first-round TCR CDR3 RT-PCR. Each CDR3 protein gets one entry after TCRdb re-called the multiplex PCR reads with MiXCR. Of about 640,000 distinct CDR3 sequences listed, roughly 15% are singletons. With regard to this clonotype: Its target is not known.

The material sequenced was blood. The TCR originated in a woman in her fifties or sixties with Graves' ophthalmopathy. The V and J genes are TRBV7-8 and TRBJ2-1, with TRBD2 matching 12 bases. CDR3 in DNA: TGTGCCAGCAGCTTTGCTAGCGGGAGGGGGAATGAGCAGTTCTTC. Amino acids: CASSFASGRGNEQFF.